The clone carrying this T cell receptor (beta chain) was recorded a few times. This record belongs to a study of immune characterization of retroperitoneal liposarcoma. One entry per CDR3 protein results from TCRdb running MiXCR on the PCR reads. The table shows some 2,800 distinct CDR3 sequences, with 40% to 50% occurring only once. Germline values: CDR1 SGHVS, CDR2 FQNEAQ. The CDR3 covers 16 residues. The specimen was tumor tissue. The clonotype comes from a male donor with retroperitoneal liposarcoma. The chain joins TRBV7-8 to TRBJ2-5; TRBD2 matches at 9 bases. The J call may be in error: the DNA end matches TRBJ2-1 better. CDR3 in amino acids: CASSFPNSGSGNEQFF. The CDR3 DNA reads TGTGCCAGCAGCTTTCCCAATAGCGGGAGTGGTAATGAGCAGTTCTTC.